This T cell receptor (beta chain) was recovered during a study of early T cells in non-severe SARS-CoV-2 infection (dated by TCRdb to about 2021). With respect to the entire study: TCR sequencing used bulk RNA from unsorted whole blood, so alpha and beta chains could not be paired.

This was a case-control study nested in a cohort of healthcare workers in London, UK, who had nasopharyngeal swab PCR tests and blood samples taken every week. Healthcare workers were recruited between 23 and 31 March 2020, during the week of the UK lockdown, and were followed weekly for up to roughly 15 weeks. The library came from 5' RACE. The instrument was a NextSeq 500. Unique molecular identifiers were attached to individual cDNA molecules in the TCR library protocol so that sequencing error and PCR bias could be corrected. TCR alpha and beta chains were both sequenced, and the abundances of alpha and beta sequences in each sample were closely correlated with each other. The source study handled its data this way. Decombinator V4 was used to annotate the V gene, J gene and CDR3 of the TCR sequences. Expanded TCRs were defined as changing significantly between any two time points under a Poisson model with p below 0.0001. Abundances of TCRs were expressed as counts per million after normalisation to the total number of TCRs sequenced in each sample. TRAV1-2 paired with TRAJ12, TRAJ20 or TRAJ33 defined MAIT TCRs, while TRAV10 paired with TRAJ18 defined iNKT TCRs. VDJdb, accessed 1 November 2021, was searched for CMV, EBV and SARS-CoV-2 annotated TCRs, with TCRs annotated for multiple antigens excluded. TCRdb handled the public reads itself, with Q25 trimming in fastp and clone calling in MiXCR, and kept productive beta chains. Records with the same CDR3 protein are collapsed into one entry carrying the most frequent genes and DNA. The authors' filters were not applied to this entry. In all, the sample holds roughly 50,000 distinct CDR3 sequences, and 7% to 10% of those were seen once. The ten largest clones represent about 4.2% of the sample.

This clonotype was detected many times. Its target antigen remains unknown. Base qualities are not at hand, and no much larger clone is one base apart. Study-level results and caveats: VDJdb matching was skewed toward anti-spike CD8 responses and likely underestimated virus-specific expansions by missing private and CD4 specificities.

The CDR3, from cysteine to phenylalanine, totals 15 residues. Here the CDR3 DNA is all that survives: 45 bases in frame from base 1. V and J are truncated by 8 bases and 1 base respectively, leaving an intervening sequence of 18 bases. This TCR came from an adult who was a healthcare worker with PCR-confirmed SARS-CoV-2 infection or an uninfected control (not recorded which). The V and J segments used are TRBV12-3 or TRBV12-4 and TRBJ2-7; the D gene is possibly TRBD1 or TRBD2, with 5 bases matching each. The sequenced material came from whole blood. The CDR3 here reads CASGGTGGQSYEQYF. The nucleotide sequence is TGTGCCAGCGGGGGAACTGGAGGCCAGTCCTACGAGCAGTACTTC.